Sequencing of this T cell receptor beta chain was carried out in a study of regulatory T cells in long-lasting Graves disease. For TCR beta, libraries came from iRepertoire HTBI primers and Arm-PCR of CDR3 regions. TCRdb re-analysed the multiplex PCR reads in MiXCR, keeping a single row per CDR3 protein. The sample contains 350,000 to 500,000 distinct CDR3 sequences, around a fifth of which appear only once. Stated time point: persistent/refractory GD, antithyroid drugs over 5 years with positive TRAb. PBMCs provided the RNA from which the TCR library was made. With EDTA tubes as the receptacles, approximately 8.2 milliliters of peripheral blood were drawn. Germline loops: CDR1 MNHEY, CDR2 SMNVEV (reference sequence). Trimming left V 2 bases short and J 7 bases short, with 11 bases between. The CDR3 sequence is 14 residues long. Study outcomes and limitations: Newly diagnosed patients shared approximately 1,000 public clonotypes; persistent patients shared 2,500 to 3,000. Persistent Graves' patients showed less TCR diversity than newly diagnosed patients showed.

A word on this clonotype: The target antigen is unknown.

The source material was peripheral blood mononuclear cells (PBMCs), sampled when the disease was refractory, from a patient treated with antithyroid drugs. The chain combines TRBV27 with TRBJ1-4; maybe TRBD1 (6 bases). This sequence originates from a female donor with Graves disease. CDR3 loop: CASSLRGGVEKLFF. CDR3 nucleotides: TGTGCCAGCAGTTTAAGGGGGGGCGTTGAAAAACTGTTTTTT.